Listed below are T cell receptor beta chains from one sample, sequenced in a study of T cell changes during pregnancy in multiple sclerosis. Profiling relied on immunoSEQ multiplex PCR, and the TCRdb table lists in-frame clones only, not all of them. This table holds 73,000 or so clones, about 89% found once. The sample here was peripheral blood, taken in the second trimester of pregnancy. These receptors were obtained from a female donor with multiple sclerosis, enrolled in a pregnancy study. Both conserved end residues are part of each CDR3. D genes are given only for firm matches. Some rows have no size entry. The others give once, few or many, or a class for an expanded clone.

j_call clone_size v_call d_call cdr3_aa cdr3_nt
TRBJ1-3 NA TRBV7-2 TRBD1 CASSFTGTASGNTIYF TGTGCCAGCAGCTTCACCGGGACAGCCTCTGGAAACACCATATATTTT
TRBJ2-1 NA TRBV14 TRBD2 CASSQETYGTTIF TGTGCCAGCAGCCAAGAGACCTACGGGACTACGATCTTC
TRBJ2-2 NA TRBV7-7 NA CASSLGGTGELFF TGTGCTAGCAGCCTTGGGGGGACCGGGGAGCTGTTTTTT
TRBJ2-7 NA TRBV29-1 TRBD1 CSVEGQGADEQYF TGCAGCGTTGAGGGACAGGGGGCGGACGAGCAGTACTTC
TRBJ2-7 NA TRBV9 NA CASSVSQDYEQYF TGTGCCAGCAGCGTGTCACAGGACTACGAGCAGTACTTC
TRBJ2-2 NA TRBV7-2 TRBD2 CASSPQRGDTGELFF TGTGCCAGCAGCCCCCAGCGGGGGGACACCGGGGAGCTGTTTTTT
TRBJ2-1 once TRBV2 NA CAGDQGYNEQFF TGTGCCGGAGATCAGGGCTATAATGAGCAGTTCTTC
TRBJ1-1 once TRBV29-1 NA CSAEVGMNTEAFF TGCAGCGCAGAGGTCGGTATGAACACTGAAGCTTTCTTT
TRBJ1-1 few TRBV10-3 TRBD1 CAISGGQGPNTEAFF TGTGCCATCAGTGGGGGACAGGGGCCGAACACTGAAGCTTTCTTT
TRBJ1-4 NA TRBV19 TRBD1 CASSPSGGSEKLFF TGTGCCAGTAGCCCCTCAGGGGGTAGTGAAAAACTGTTTTTT
TRBJ1-2 NA TRBV30 NA CAWRRGLSPGYTF TGTGCCTGGAGACGGGGGTTAAGCCCGGGCTACACCTTC
TRBJ1-5 NA TRBV7-2 NA CASSLGGYQPQHF TGTGCCAGCAGCTTAGGAGGGTATCAGCCCCAGCATTTT
TRBJ2-2 NA TRBV7-9 TRBD2 CASSRGLASGELFF TGTGCCAGCAGCAGGGGACTAGCGTCCGGGGAGCTGTTTTTT
TRBJ2-7 NA TRBV15 NA CATSRDLRGTYEQYF TGTGCCACCAGCAGAGATTTGAGGGGGACCTACGAGCAGTACTTC
TRBJ2-2 NA TRBV9 TRBD1 CASSVEDRGRVITGELFF TGTGCCAGCAGCGTAGAGGACAGGGGGCGCGTGATTACCGGGGAGCTGTTTTTT
TRBJ1-5 NA TRBV7-2 NA CASSLAGTPQHF TGTGCCAGCAGCTTAGCGGGGACACCCCAGCATTTT
TRBJ2-5 NA TRBV10-2 TRBD2 CASSEVAGGQETQYF TGCGCCAGCAGTGAGGTGGCGGGGGGTCAAGAGACCCAGTACTTC
TRBJ1-1 NA TRBV2 NA CASSGVGNTEAFF TGTGCCAGCTCCGGAGTTGGGAACACTGAAGCTTTCTTT
TRBJ2-3 NA TRBV2 NA CASSPALRTYF TGTGCCAGCAGTCCCGCACTCCGTACGTATTTT
TRBJ2-1 NA TRBV7-2 TRBD2 CASSPSTSGPYNEQFF TGTGCCAGCAGCCCGAGCACTAGCGGGCCCTACAATGAGCAGTTCTTC
TRBJ2-7 once TRBV6-6 TRBD2 CASRGGGTETYEQYF TGTGCCAGCAGGGGCGGGGGGACCGAAACCTACGAGCAGTACTTC
TRBJ2-2 NA TRBV6-6 TRBD2 CATLRGGRTGELFF TGTGCCACCCTACGGGGGGGCCGGACCGGGGAGCTGTTTTTT
TRBJ2-3 NA TRBV9 TRBD2 CASGGVSTDTQYF TGTGCCAGCGGGGGGGTGAGCACAGATACGCAGTATTTT
TRBJ2-1 NA TRBV29-1 TRBD2 CSVAGLAGVYNEQFF TGCAGCGTGGCGGGACTAGCGGGGGTCTACAATGAGCAGTTCTTC
TRBJ1-1 NA TRBV5-1 NA CASSTQPTDLNTEAFF TGCGCCAGCAGTACGCAACCGACAGATCTGAACACTGAAGCTTTCTTT
TRBJ1-5 NA TRBV7-2 NA CASSSGVNQPQHF TGTGCCAGCAGCTCCGGAGTCAATCAGCCCCAGCATTTT
TRBJ1-2 NA TRBV19 TRBD1 CASMRQGQVYYGYTF TGTGCCAGTATGCGACAGGGCCAGGTCTATTATGGCTACACCTTC
TRBJ1-6 many TRBV7-9 NA CASSPGGDASPLHF TGTGCCAGCAGCCCTGGGGGGGATGCGTCACCCCTCCACTTT
TRBJ2-2 NA TRBV4-3 NA CASSQDLTASNTGELFF TGCGCCAGCAGCCAAGACTTAACAGCTTCGAACACCGGGGAGCTGTTTTTT
TRBJ2-1 NA TRBV4-1 NA CASSQVDILSYNEQFF TGCGCCAGCAGCCAAGTGGACATTCTCTCCTACAATGAGCAGTTCTTC
TRBJ1-1 NA TRBV19 NA CASRDTVNTEAFF TGTGCCAGTAGAGATACGGTGAACACTGAAGCTTTCTTT
TRBJ1-2 NA TRBV6-1 NA CASSEAGGLGGYTF TGTGCCAGCAGTGAAGCTGGGGGGTTGGGTGGCTACACCTTC
TRBJ1-4 NA TRBV9 TRBD1 CASSVATGGNEKLFF TGTGCCAGCAGCGTTGCGACAGGGGGGAATGAAAAACTGTTTTTT
TRBJ1-1 NA TRBV4-1 NA CASSQERAANTEAFF TGCGCCAGCAGCCAAGAGAGGGCGGCGAACACTGAAGCTTTCTTT
TRBJ1-5 NA TRBV5-1 TRBD1 CASRQGDSNQPQHF TGCGCCAGCAGGCAGGGGGATAGCAATCAGCCCCAGCATTTT
TRBJ1-2 NA TRBV4-1 TRBD1 CASSLNRGRGGYTF TGCGCCAGCAGCCTTAACAGGGGGAGAGGTGGCTACACCTTC
TRBJ2-7 NA TRBV11-2 NA CASSFSQGRQYF TGTGCCAGCAGCTTCTCGCAGGGGAGGCAGTACTTC
TRBJ1-4 NA TRBV7-9 NA CASSYFVEEGEKLFF TGTGCCAGCAGTTACTTCGTAGAGGAAGGAGAAAAACTGTTTTTT
TRBJ2-1 NA TRBV9 TRBD2 CASSVDAGGLYEQFF TGTGCCAGCAGCGTAGATGCGGGGGGGCTATATGAGCAGTTCTTC
TRBJ2-5 once TRBV7-9 NA CASSLGGPSYQETQYF TGTGCCAGCAGCTTAGGAGGGCCCTCGTACCAAGAGACCCAGTACTTC
TRBJ1-1 NA TRBV29-1 NA CSGETPRSAEAFF TGCAGCGGGGAGACACCGCGGTCGGCTGAAGCTTTCTTT
TRBJ1-2 NA TRBV29-1 NA CSVAVLENYGYTF TGCAGCGTTGCAGTACTGGAGAACTATGGCTACACCTTC
TRBJ2-5 NA TRBV10-3 NA CAISPSAGALETQYF TGTGCCATCAGCCCGAGCGCGGGGGCGTTGGAGACCCAGTACTTC
TRBJ1-1 NA TRBV4-3 TRBD1 CASSQQDRGGEAFF TGCGCCAGCAGCCAGCAGGACAGGGGGGGTGAAGCTTTCTTT
TRBJ2-5 NA TRBV19 TRBD1 CASSGGDRGRGETQYF TGTGCCAGTAGTGGGGGGGACAGGGGGCGCGGTGAGACCCAGTACTTC
TRBJ1-2 NA TRBV7-9 TRBD1 CASSARQGYYGYTF TGTGCCAGCAGCGCCCGACAGGGTTACTATGGCTACACCTTC
TRBJ2-7 NA TRBV2 TRBD1 CASRGQGANEQYF TGTGCCAGCCGCGGACAGGGGGCCAACGAGCAGTACTTC
TRBJ1-6 NA TRBV28 TRBD1 CASSLADRKGLHF TGTGCCAGCAGTTTGGCGGACAGGAAGGGCCTCCACTTT
TRBJ2-4 NA TRBV19 NA CASSIAGAGKNIQYF TGTGCCAGTAGTATAGCCGGTGCTGGCAAAAACATTCAGTACTTC
TRBJ2-5 NA TRBV2 NA CASSVQETQYF TGTGCCAGCAGTGTACAAGAGACCCAGTACTTC
TRBJ2-1 once TRBV7-2 TRBD2 CASSLAGAGGYEQFF TGTGCCAGCAGCTTAGCTGGGGCGGGGGGTTATGAGCAGTTCTTC
TRBJ1-1 NA TRBV6-5 NA CASSFPGISEAFF TGTGCCAGCAGCTTTCCGGGGATTTCTGAAGCTTTCTTT